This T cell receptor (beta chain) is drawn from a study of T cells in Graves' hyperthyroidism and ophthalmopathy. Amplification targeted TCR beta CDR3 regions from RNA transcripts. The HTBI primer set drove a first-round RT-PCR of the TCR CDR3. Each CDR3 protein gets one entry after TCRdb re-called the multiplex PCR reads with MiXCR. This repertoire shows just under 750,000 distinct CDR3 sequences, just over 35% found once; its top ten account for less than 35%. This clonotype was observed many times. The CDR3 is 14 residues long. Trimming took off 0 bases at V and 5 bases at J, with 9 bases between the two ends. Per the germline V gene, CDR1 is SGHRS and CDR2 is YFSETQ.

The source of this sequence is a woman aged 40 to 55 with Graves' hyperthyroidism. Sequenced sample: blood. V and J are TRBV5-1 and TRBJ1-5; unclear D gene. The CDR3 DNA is TGCGCCAGCAGCTTGGAATCAGTCGATCAGCCCCAGCATTTT. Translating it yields CASSLESVDQPQHF.